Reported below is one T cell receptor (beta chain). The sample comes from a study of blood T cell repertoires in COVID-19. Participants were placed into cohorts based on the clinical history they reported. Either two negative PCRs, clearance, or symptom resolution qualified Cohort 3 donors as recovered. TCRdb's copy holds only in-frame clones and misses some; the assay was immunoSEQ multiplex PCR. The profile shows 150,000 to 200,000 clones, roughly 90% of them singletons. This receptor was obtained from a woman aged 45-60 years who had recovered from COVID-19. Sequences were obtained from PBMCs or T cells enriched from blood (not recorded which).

CDR3 in amino acids: CASSLGLIPSYEQYF. DNA for the CDR3: TGTGCCAGCAGCCTCGGACTGATACCTTCCTACGAGCAGTACTTC. This chain connects TRBV7-2 to TRBJ2-7, with D tentatively TRBD2 (5 bases). The V gene's germline CDR1 is SGHTA and CDR2 FQGNSA. This CDR3 is built from 15 residues. Trimming removed 5 bases from V and 1 base from J, with 15 bases in between.